This entry lists 30 T cell receptor beta chains sequenced from one sample in a study of CD8 T cells in ankylosing spondylitis (dated by TCRdb to the late 2010s). Libraries were prepared through 5' RACE. For sequencing, an Illumina HiSeq 2500 was employed. TCRdb passed the public sequencing reads through fastp at Q25 and MiXCR, retaining productive beta sequences. Entries are consolidated by CDR3 protein sequence, retaining the most common genes and DNA. The sample table contains 200,000 or so distinct CDR3 sequences; only one count was recorded for roughly 18% of them. More than 3.5% of the sample is taken by the ten largest. What was sequenced was blood, either unsorted or a sorted T cell fraction (not recorded which). The receptor source for this set is a male donor under 30 with ankylosing spondylitis or in good health (not recorded which). Donor details come from another sample of the same person, matched by shared clones.

The V and J genes are TRBV28 and TRBJ2-3; 7 nucleotides align to TRBD1. In germline, CDR1 is MDHEN, CDR2 SYDVKM. V lost 3 bases, J lost 7 bases, and 16 bases stayed unmatched. The CDR3 loop spans 17 amino acids. The DNA of the CDR3 is TGTGCCAGCAGTTTCGGCCCGGCCACAGGGGATGCAAATACGCAGTATTTT. This translates into CASSFGPATGDANTQYF.

In its sample, this clonotype was seen many times. The CDR3 sequence is CASRNRAGRVDEQFF. The CDR3, as DNA: TGTGCCAGCAGAAACCGGGCTGGACGAGTCGATGAGCAGTTCTTC. The chain uses TRBV7-8 and TRBJ2-1; D gene ambiguous. V lost 6 bases to trimming and J lost 8 bases, with 20 bases between them. The V gene's germline CDR1 is SGHVS and CDR2 FQNEAQ. The CDR3 spans 15 residues.

This clonotype has at least ten counts. The chain employs TRBV20-1 and TRBJ2-7; D unresolved. This CDR3 has 12 residues. Germline V gene lookup returns CDR1 DFQATT and CDR2 SNEGSKA (reference sequence). V lost 0 bases to trimming and J lost 7 bases, with 10 bases between them. The CDR3 bases are TGCAGTGCTAGAGATATGCCGGATGAGCAGTACTTC. As protein: CSARDMPDEQYF.

This clonotype was seen just once. V usage is TRBV20-1 and J usage is TRBJ2-7, with 8 bases matching TRBD1. V shed 0 bases and J 0 bases; nucleotides not matched to a gene: 4. Germline CDR1 reads DFQATT; CDR2 reads SNEGSKA (reference sequence). This CDR3 is 15 amino acids long. The CDR3 sequence is CSAREARGPSYEQYV. In DNA, the CDR3 is TGCAGTGCTAGAGAGGCCAGGGGGCCCTCCTACGAGCAGTACGTC.

In its sample, this clonotype was seen many times. This sequence joins TRBV7-3 and TRBJ2-1, with D perhaps being TRBD1 or TRBD2 (5 bases each). CDR3 length equals 14 residues. Per the germline V gene, CDR1 is SGHTA and CDR2 is FQGTGA. V shed 0 bases and J shed 5 bases, with 8 bases lying between them. Here the CDR3 DNA reads TGTGCCAGCAGCTTAACAGGGACCAACAATGAGCAGTTCTTC. It translates to CASSLTGTNNEQFF.

This clonotype has at least ten counts. The chain carries TRBV24-1 and TRBJ2-1, with D perhaps matching TRBD2 (6 bases). Germline-derived CDR1 and CDR2 are KGHDR and SFDVKD. The CDR3 length is 14 residues. V lost 9 bases, J lost 4 bases, and 15 bases lay in between. The CDR3 here is CATGTQNFYNEQFF. The CDR3 DNA is TGTGCCACCGGGACTCAGAATTTTTACAATGAGCAGTTCTTC.

A remark on this clonotype: A junction boundary mismatches the germline segment, possibly from a read error. The V gene is TRBV20-1, the J gene TRBJ2-1; 9 nucleotides agree with TRBD2. Germline V lookup: CDR1 DFQATT, CDR2 SNEGSKA (reference sequence). The CDR3 spans 14 residues. The DNA of the CDR3 is TGCAGTGCGCCTACCGGGACTAGCTACGATGAGCAGTTCTTC. Its translation is CSAPTGTSYDEQFF.

This clonotype was seen just once. This sequence joins TRBV11-3 and TRBJ2-1, with TRBD2 identical over 8 bases. The CDR3 is 17 amino acids. CDR1 is SGHNT, CDR2 YENEEA, per germline. V lost 5 bases and J lost 0; bases outside the gene matches: 9. Here the CDR3 DNA reads TGTGCCAGCAGCCCCCGCTCGACTAGCGCCTCCTACAATGAGCAGTTCTTC. Amino acids: CASSPRSTSASYNEQFF.

The chain links TRBV7-6 to TRBJ2-5, with 9 bases identical to TRBD2. CDR1 SGHVS and CDR2 FNYEAQ come from the germline V gene. The CDR3 spans 19 residues. J gave up 4 bases and V 2 bases, and 17 bases lay outside the gene matches. The chain's CDR3 is CASSLSVGAGGPDRETQYF. The CDR3 DNA follows: TGTGCCAGCAGCTTATCGGTAGGAGCGGGAGGCCCGGATAGAGAGACCCAGTACTTC.

This clonotype was found many times. Here the CDR3 reads CASSPLGAAEQYV. Written as DNA, the CDR3 is TGTGCCAGCAGTCCTCTGGGAGCTGCTGAGCAGTACGTC. The chain uses TRBV27 and TRBJ2-7, with D possibly TRBD2 on 5 matching bases. V was trimmed by 5 bases and J by 7 bases, leaving 15 bases between them. The CDR3 runs 13 residues. Germline CDR1 is MNHEY and CDR2 is SMNVEV (reference sequence).

This clonotype was observed many times. The CDR3 coding sequence is TGCAGTGCTAGAGCGATAGGGAACCAAGAGACCCAGTACTTC. Amino acid sequence: CSARAIGNQETQYF. The genes are TRBV20-1 and TRBJ2-5; D is unresolved. Per the germline V gene, CDR1 is DFQATT and CDR2 is SNEGSKA (reference sequence). The CDR3 spans 14 residues. Trimming left V 1 base short and J 0 bases short, with 9 bases between.

This clonotype was found a few times. The CDR3 is CSAAVGAYEQYF. In DNA, the CDR3 is TGCAGCGCCGCTGTAGGGGCTTACGAGCAGTACTTC. The V and J genes are TRBV29-1 and TRBJ2-7; TRBD1 is a possible D gene (5 bases). From germline, CDR1 is SQVTM and CDR2 ANQGSEA. Trimming left V 7 bases short and J 4 bases short, with 14 bases between. The CDR3 consists of 12 residues.

V usage is TRBV29-1 and J usage is TRBJ2-3; D is uncertain. This CDR3 has 10 residues. Germline V gene sequence: CDR1 SQVTM, CDR2 ANQGSEA. Trimming pared 7 bases from V and 2 bases from J, leaving 4 bases between. In nucleotides, the CDR3 is TGCAGCGACCTCACAGATACGCAGTATTTT. Translation: CSDLTDTQYF.

The table lists this clonotype with many counts. J is TRBJ1-2 and V is TRBV4-1; 12 nucleotides agree with TRBD1. The CDR3 length is 14 residues. The V segment lost 3 bases and the J segment 10 bases; nucleotides outside the gene matches: 6. CDR1 is MGHRA and CDR2 is YSYEKL in the germline V gene. The CDR3 spells CASSHGTGGFLYTF. The CDR3 DNA is TGCGCCAGCAGCCATGGGACAGGGGGCTTCCTCTACACCTTC.

In its sample, this clonotype was seen many times. V usage is TRBV12-3 or TRBV12-4 and J usage is TRBJ2-3; a weak D match, TRBD2 (5 bases). The CDR3 is made up of 14 amino acids. The V gene lost 7 bases and the J gene lost 3 bases, with 14 bases spanning the gap. This chain's CDR3 is CASMRSGITDTQYF. CDR3 coding DNA: TGTGCCAGCATGAGAAGCGGTATTACAGATACGCAGTATTTT.

Concerning this clonotype: A read error may explain this, as a much larger clone is one base away. The conserved phenylalanine or tryptophan normally closing the CDR3 is absent here, so this likely arose from a read error. This chain connects TRBV3-1 to TRBJ1-5, with D unresolved. Per germline, CDR1 LGHDT and CDR2 YNNKEL (reference sequence). This CDR3 region has 13 residues. V lost 1 base and J 4 bases, leaving 5 bases between the germline ends. Here the CDR3 reads CASSQAENQPQHV. CDR3 DNA sequence: TGTGCCAGCAGCCAAGCAGAGAATCAGCCCCAGCATGTT.

The J gene is TRBJ2-7, the V gene TRBV29-1, with 7 nucleotides matching TRBD2. Trimming removed 6 bases from V and 2 bases from J; junction bases left unmatched: 7. The CDR3 loop spans 13 amino acids. The V gene's germline CDR1 is SQVTM and CDR2 ANQGSEA. CDR3 loop: CSVSGLGPYEQYF. The CDR3 region has the DNA TGCAGCGTCAGCGGACTAGGCCCCTACGAGCAGTACTTC.

This clonotype came up many times. The chain links TRBV18 to TRBJ2-1; no definite D call. Germline V gives CDR1 KGHSH, CDR2 LQKENI. This CDR3 contains 13 residues. The V and J ends lost 3 bases and 6 bases respectively, with 9 bases between them. The CDR3 is CASSPAQPNEQFF. DNA of the CDR3: TGTGCCAGCTCACCGGCCCAACCCAATGAGCAGTTCTTC.

This clonotype was seen more than once but under ten times. This chain uses TRBV19 with TRBJ2-7; D is perhaps TRBD2 (5 bases). CDR1 LNHDA and CDR2 SQIVND come from the germline V gene (reference sequence). The CDR3 is made up of 13 amino acids. V was cut by 5 bases and J by 0 bases, with 8 bases left in between. The CDR3 nucleotides read TGTGCCAGTAGTGACGGGAACTCCTACGAGCAGTACTTC. Translating it yields CASSDGNSYEQYF.

This clonotype was recorded many times. This chain links TRBV27 with TRBJ2-1; D remains ambiguous. This CDR3 region has 13 residues. The germline V gene has CDR1 MNHEY and CDR2 SMNVEV (reference sequence). Trimming shortened V by 6 bases and J by 0 bases, and 6 bases separated the two germline ends. CDR3 sequence: CASSWDSYNEQFF. The DNA of the CDR3 is TGTGCCAGCAGCTGGGACTCCTACAATGAGCAGTTCTTC.

This clonotype showed up many times. V is TRBV29-1 and J is TRBJ2-1; no reliable D call. V shed 5 bases and J shed 5 bases, with 7 bases lying between them. This CDR3 comprises 11 residues. From germline, CDR1 is SQVTM and CDR2 ANQGSEA. Here the CDR3 DNA reads TGCAGCGTTCCACGGAACAATGAGCAGTTCTTC. It specifies CSVPRNNEQFF.

This clonotype appeared many times. The chain links TRBV6-6 to TRBJ1-4; D remains unclear. The length of the CDR3 is 14 residues. Trimming shortened V by 11 bases and J by 5 bases, and 18 bases separated the two germline ends. CDR1 is MNHNY and CDR2 is SVGAGI in the germline V gene (reference sequence). The CDR3 DNA sequence: TGTGCCGGCAAGTCAACCCTAACGAATGAAAAACTGTTTTTT. Protein: CAGKSTLTNEKLFF.

In its sample, this clonotype was seen a few times. The chain recombines TRBV10-3 with TRBJ1-6; D not certain. Trimming took off 7 bases at V and 5 bases at J, with 9 bases between the two ends. From germline, CDR1 is ENHRY and CDR2 SYGVKD. The CDR3 loop spans 13 amino acids. The CDR3 DNA is TGTGCCATCACCTGGGCGGATAATTCACCCCTCCACTTT. Translation gives CAITWADNSPLHF.

Many counts were recorded for this clonotype. The chain couples TRBV20-1 to TRBJ2-7, with 7 bases lining up with TRBD1. This CDR3 has 14 residues. Germline CDR1 is DFQATT and CDR2 is SNEGSKA (reference sequence). J gave up 2 bases and V 6 bases, and 10 bases lay outside the gene matches. The CDR3 region has the DNA TGCAGTGCCACCAGCGACAGGGTTACCTACGAGCAGTACTTC. It translates to CSATSDRVTYEQYF.

This clonotype was counted many times. This chain connects TRBV2 to TRBJ2-2; TRBD2 matches at 8 bases. This CDR3 is built from 15 residues. The germline V gene has CDR1 SNHLY and CDR2 FYNNEI. Trimming at V came to 6 bases and at J to 4 bases, leaving 7 bases not matched to a gene. This CDR3 is CASRPGTSSTGELFF. The CDR3 DNA reads as TGTGCCAGCAGACCCGGGACTAGTTCCACCGGGGAGCTGTTTTTT.

This clonotype was counted ten times or more. This sequence joins TRBV4-3 and TRBJ2-1; TRBD2 matches at 8 bases. This CDR3 contains 17 residues. Germline loops: CDR1 LGHNA, CDR2 YSLEER. V trimming: 0 bases; J trimming: 0 bases; junction bases outside the gene matches: 4. CDR3 sequence (DNA): TGCGCCAGCAGCCAAGAACTGAGCGGGAGCTCCTACAATGAGCAGTTCTTC. Its translation is CASSQELSGSSYNEQFF.

This clonotype was recorded many times. The CDR3 is CASSQAGGEQYF. The CDR3 DNA follows: TGTGCCAGCAGCCAAGCGGGAGGCGAGCAGTACTTC. The chain joins TRBV7-9 to TRBJ2-7; 9 nucleotides agree with TRBD2. The CDR3 loop spans 12 amino acids. Germline V gene sequence: CDR1 SEHNR, CDR2 FQNEAQ (reference sequence). J gave up 6 bases and V 5 bases, and 2 bases lay outside the gene matches.

This clonotype was observed many times. This sequence joins TRBV6-2 or TRBV6-3 and TRBJ1-2; D is possibly TRBD1 (6 bases). The CDR3 is 13 residues long. Germline lookup yields CDR1 MNHEY and CDR2 SVGEGT. V was trimmed by 6 bases and J by 10 bases, leaving 18 bases between them. The CDR3 loop reads CASSPIRQEPYTF. CDR3 bases: TGTGCCAGCAGCCCGATTCGACAGGAGCCCTACACCTTC.

The CDR3 DNA reads TGTGCCAGCAGCTTACCAGGGCCCGGCTACACCTTC. Translated: CASSLPGPGYTF. The V call is TRBV7-2, the J call TRBJ1-2; maybe TRBD1 (5 bases). Germline CDR1 SGHTA, CDR2 FQGNSA. V was clipped by 2 bases and J by 8 bases, with 9 bases between them. The CDR3 extends over 12 amino acids.

This clonotype was recorded many times. This chain uses TRBV29-1 with TRBJ2-7; 8 bases are shared with TRBD2. CDR3 size: 14 residues. Germline V gene lookup returns CDR1 SQVTM and CDR2 ANQGSEA. J lost 0 bases, V lost 4 bases, and 5 bases had no gene match. DNA of the CDR3: TGCAGCGTTGTCTTCAGCGGGAGCTCCTACGAGCAGTACTTC. Protein product: CSVVFSGSSYEQYF.